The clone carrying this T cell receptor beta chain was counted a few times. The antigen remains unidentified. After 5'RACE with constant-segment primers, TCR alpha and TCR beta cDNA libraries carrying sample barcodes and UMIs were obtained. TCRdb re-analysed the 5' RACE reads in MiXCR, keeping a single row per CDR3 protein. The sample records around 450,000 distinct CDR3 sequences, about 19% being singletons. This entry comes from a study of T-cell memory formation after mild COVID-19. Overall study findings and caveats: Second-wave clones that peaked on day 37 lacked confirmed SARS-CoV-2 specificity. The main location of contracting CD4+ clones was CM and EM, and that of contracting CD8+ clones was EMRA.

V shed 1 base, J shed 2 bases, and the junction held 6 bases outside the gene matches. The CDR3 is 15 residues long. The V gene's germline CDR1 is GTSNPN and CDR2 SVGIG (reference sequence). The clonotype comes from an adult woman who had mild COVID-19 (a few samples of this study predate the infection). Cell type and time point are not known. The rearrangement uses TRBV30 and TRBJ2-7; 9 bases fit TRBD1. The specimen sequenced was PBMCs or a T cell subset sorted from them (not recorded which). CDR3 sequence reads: CAWSAQTGGAYEQYF. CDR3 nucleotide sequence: TGTGCCTGGAGTGCCCAGACAGGGGGAGCCTACGAGCAGTACTTC.